This T cell receptor beta chain was identified in a study of blood T cell repertoires in COVID-19. Turning to the study itself: From T cells, B-cell-depleted T cells, or PBMCs came the material, which was cDNA or gDNA.

The CDR3 covers 17 residues. Unmatched junction bases numbered 14, after V lost 0 bases and J lost 7 bases. Germline V gene lookup returns CDR1 MRHNA and CDR2 SNTAGT. In the authors' workflow: Reference gene primer amplification gave nucleated cell count estimates. Generated by immunoSEQ multiplex PCR, the TCRdb table keeps only in-frame clones and is missing some. For V, J and clone size, that table is used; D and trimming come from the DNA. The data contain roughly 52,000 clones, about 89% of them seen just once; the ten biggest clones take up about a fifth. The TCR comes from a human donor in a cohort sampled during active COVID-19. The gene calls are TRBV6-4 and TRBJ1-2; 7 nucleotides line up with TRBD1. Input material: peripheral blood. The CDR3 spells CASSDSGFTGAFGGYTF. The CDR3 DNA is TGTGCCAGCAGTGACTCGGGCTTTACAGGGGCGTTTGGTGGCTACACCTTC.